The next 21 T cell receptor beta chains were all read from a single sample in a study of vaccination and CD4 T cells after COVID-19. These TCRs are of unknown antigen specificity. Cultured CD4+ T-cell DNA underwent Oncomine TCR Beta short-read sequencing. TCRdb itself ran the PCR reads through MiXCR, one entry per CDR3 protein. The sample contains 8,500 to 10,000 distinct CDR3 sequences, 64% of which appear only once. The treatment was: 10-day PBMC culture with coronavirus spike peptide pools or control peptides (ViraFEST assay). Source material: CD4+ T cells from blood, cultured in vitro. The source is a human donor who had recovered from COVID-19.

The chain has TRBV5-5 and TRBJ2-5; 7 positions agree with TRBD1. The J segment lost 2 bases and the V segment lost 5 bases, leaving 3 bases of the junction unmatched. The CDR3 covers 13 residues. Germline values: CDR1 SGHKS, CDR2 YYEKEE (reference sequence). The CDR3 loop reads CASSWTGQETQYF. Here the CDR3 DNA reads TGTGCCAGCAGTTGGACAGGACAAGAGACCCAGTACTTC.

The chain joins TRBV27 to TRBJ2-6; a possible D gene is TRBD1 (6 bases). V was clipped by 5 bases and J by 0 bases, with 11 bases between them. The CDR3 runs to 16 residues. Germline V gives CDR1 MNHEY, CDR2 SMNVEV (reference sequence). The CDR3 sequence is CASSRQEPSGANVLTF. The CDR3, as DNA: TGTGCCAGCAGTAGACAGGAGCCCTCTGGGGCCAACGTCCTGACTTTC.

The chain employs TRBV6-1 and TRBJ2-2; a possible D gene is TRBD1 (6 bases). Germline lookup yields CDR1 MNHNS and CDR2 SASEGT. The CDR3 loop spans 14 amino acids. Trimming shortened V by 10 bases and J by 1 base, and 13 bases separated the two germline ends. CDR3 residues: CATDRDMNTGELFF. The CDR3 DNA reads TGTGCCACCGACCGGGACATGAACACCGGGGAGCTGTTTTTT.

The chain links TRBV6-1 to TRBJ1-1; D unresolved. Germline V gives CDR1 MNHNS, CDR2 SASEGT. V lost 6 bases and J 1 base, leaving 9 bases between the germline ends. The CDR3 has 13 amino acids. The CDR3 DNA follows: TGTGCCAGCAGACGGAGTGAGAACACTGAAGCTTTCTTT. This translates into CASRRSENTEAFF.

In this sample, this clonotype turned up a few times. The CDR3 coding sequence is TGTGCCAGCAGTTACTCGGAGACAGGGGTGGCGGCCCAGTACTTC. It encodes CASSYSETGVAAQYF. V and J are TRBV6-2 or TRBV6-3 and TRBJ2-5; 8 bases agree with TRBD1. This CDR3 comprises 15 residues. The V gene end was trimmed by 0 bases and the J gene end by 9 bases; junction bases not matched to a gene: 9. Germline V gene lookup returns CDR1 MNHEY and CDR2 SVGEGT.

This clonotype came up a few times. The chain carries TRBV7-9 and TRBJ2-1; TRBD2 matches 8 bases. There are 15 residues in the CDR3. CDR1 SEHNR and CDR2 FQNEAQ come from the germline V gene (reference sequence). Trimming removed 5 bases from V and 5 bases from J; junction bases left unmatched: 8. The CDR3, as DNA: TGTGCCAGCAGCCCCCGGGGGGGCCTGAACAATGAGCAGTTCTTC. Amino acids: CASSPRGGLNNEQFF. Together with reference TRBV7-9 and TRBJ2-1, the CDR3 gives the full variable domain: DTGVSQNPRHKITKRGQNVTFRCDPISEHNRLYWYRQTLGQGPEFLTYFQNEAQLEKSRLLSDRFSAERPKGSFSTLEIQRTEQGDSAMYLCASSPRGGLNNEQFFGPGTRLTVL.

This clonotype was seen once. The CDR3 is CASSNGGRGNEQFF. CDR3 DNA sequence: TGTGCCAGCAGTAACGGGGGGAGGGGGAATGAGCAGTTCTTC. The chain uses TRBV2 and TRBJ2-1; D is perhaps TRBD2 (7 bases). This CDR3 is built from 14 residues. V was shortened by 5 bases and J by 7 bases, with 15 bases between the two germline ends. Germline V lookup: CDR1 SNHLY, CDR2 FYNNEI.

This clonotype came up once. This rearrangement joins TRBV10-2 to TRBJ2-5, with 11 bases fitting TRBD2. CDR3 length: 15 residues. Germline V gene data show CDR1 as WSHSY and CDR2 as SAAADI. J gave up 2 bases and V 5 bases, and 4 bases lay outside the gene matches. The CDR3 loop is CASSSTSGMQETQYF. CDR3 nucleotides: TGCGCCAGCAGTTCGACTAGCGGGATGCAAGAGACCCAGTACTTC.

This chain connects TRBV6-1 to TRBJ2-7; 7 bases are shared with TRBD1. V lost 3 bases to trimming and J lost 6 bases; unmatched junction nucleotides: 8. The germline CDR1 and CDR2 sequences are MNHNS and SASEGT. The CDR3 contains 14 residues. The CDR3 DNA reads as TGTGCCAGCAGTGACCGGACAGGTCTGGGCGAGCAGTACTTC. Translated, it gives CASSDRTGLGEQYF.

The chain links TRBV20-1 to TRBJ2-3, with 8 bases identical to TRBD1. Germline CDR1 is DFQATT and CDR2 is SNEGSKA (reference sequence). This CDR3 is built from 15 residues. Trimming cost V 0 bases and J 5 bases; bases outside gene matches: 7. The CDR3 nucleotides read TGCAGTGCTAGAGATGGCCAGGGGGCGCGAGATACGCAGTATTTT. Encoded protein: CSARDGQGARDTQYF.

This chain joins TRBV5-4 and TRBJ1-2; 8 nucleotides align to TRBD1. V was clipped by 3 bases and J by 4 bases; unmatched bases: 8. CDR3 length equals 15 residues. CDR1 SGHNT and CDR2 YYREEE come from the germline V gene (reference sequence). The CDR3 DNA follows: TGTGCCAGCAGCTCTGGACAGGGAAGGGGCTATGGCTACACCTTC. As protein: CASSSGQGRGYGYTF.

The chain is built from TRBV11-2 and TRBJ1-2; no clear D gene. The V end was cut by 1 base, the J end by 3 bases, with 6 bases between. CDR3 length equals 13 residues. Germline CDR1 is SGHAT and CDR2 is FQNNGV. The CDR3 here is CASSLASDYGYTF. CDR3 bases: TGTGCCAGCAGCTTAGCGTCGGACTATGGCTACACCTTC.

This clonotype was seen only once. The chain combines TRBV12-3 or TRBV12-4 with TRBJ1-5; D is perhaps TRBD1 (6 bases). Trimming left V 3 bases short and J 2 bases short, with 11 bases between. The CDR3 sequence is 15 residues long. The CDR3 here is CASSFGGAGNQPQHF. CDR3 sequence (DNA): TGTGCCAGCAGTTTTGGGGGCGCGGGCAATCAGCCCCAGCATTTT.

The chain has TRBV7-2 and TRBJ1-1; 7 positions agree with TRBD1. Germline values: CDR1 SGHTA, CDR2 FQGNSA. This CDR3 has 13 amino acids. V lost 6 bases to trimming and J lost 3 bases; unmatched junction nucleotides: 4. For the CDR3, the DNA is TGTGCCAGCAGGAAGCAGGGGGACACTGAAGCTTTCTTT. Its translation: CASRKQGDTEAFF.

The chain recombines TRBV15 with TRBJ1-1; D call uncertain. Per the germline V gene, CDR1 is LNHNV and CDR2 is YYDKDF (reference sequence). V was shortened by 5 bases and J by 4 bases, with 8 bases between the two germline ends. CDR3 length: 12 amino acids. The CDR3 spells CATSFGSTEAFF. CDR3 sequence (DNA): TGTGCCACCAGCTTCGGGAGCACTGAAGCTTTCTTT.

DNA for the CDR3: TGTGCCAGCAGCCGGGACGCCTTCGGAAACACCATATATTTT. Amino acids: CASSRDAFGNTIYF. The chain recombines TRBV7-2 with TRBJ1-3; tentatively, D is TRBD1 (5 bases). Germline-derived CDR1 and CDR2 are SGHTA and FQGNSA. The ends were cut back, 5 bases at V and 4 bases at J, with 12 bases in the middle. The CDR3 runs 14 residues.

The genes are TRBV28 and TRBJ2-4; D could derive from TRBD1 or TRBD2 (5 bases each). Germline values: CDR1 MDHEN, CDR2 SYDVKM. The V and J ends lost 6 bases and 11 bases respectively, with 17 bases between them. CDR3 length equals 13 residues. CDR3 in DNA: TGTGCCAGCAGCCCCGGGGCCTCCCGTGTTCAGTACTTC. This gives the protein CASSPGASRVQYF.

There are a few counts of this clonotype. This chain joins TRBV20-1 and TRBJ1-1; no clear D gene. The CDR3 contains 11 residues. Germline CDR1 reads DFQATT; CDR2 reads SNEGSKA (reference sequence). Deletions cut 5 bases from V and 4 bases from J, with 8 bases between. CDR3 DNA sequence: TGCAGTGCTCCTCGAGGCACTGAAGCTTTCTTT. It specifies CSAPRGTEAFF.

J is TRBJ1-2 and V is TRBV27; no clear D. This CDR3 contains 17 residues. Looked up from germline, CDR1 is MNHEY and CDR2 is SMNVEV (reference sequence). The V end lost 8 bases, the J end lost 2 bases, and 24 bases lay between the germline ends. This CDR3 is CASYSLSATLGNYGYTF. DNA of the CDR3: TGTGCCAGCTACAGTTTATCCGCGACACTGGGGAACTATGGCTACACCTTC.

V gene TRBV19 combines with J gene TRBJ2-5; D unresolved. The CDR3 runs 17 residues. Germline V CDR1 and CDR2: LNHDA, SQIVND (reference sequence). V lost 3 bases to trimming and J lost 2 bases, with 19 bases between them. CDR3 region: CASSIFLGFDGQETQYF. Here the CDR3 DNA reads TGTGCCAGTAGTATTTTCCTCGGTTTCGACGGGCAAGAGACCCAGTACTTC.

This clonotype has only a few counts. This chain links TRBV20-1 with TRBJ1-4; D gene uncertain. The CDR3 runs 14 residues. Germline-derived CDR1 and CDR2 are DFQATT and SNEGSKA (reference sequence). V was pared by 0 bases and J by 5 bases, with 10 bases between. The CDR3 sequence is CSARDIDGNEKLFF. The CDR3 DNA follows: TGCAGTGCTAGAGATATCGACGGGAATGAAAAACTGTTTTTT.